This TCR beta chain was identified during a study of identical twins. In its sample, this clonotype was seen a few times. Its cognate antigen is unknown. The study's findings and limits: Twin sharing of out-of-frame TCR alpha was underestimated by models in monozygotic pairs. Whereas memory repertoires showed no such difference, abundant cord blood beta clonotypes carried fewer insertions. The degree of excess twin sharing was weaker in beta out-of-frame sequences.

Template switching introduced a universal primer site, and the cDNA bore unique molecular identifiers. TCRdb re-analysed the 5' RACE reads in MiXCR, keeping a single row per CDR3 protein. The sample holds 1.5 million to 2 million distinct CDR3 sequences, about 31% seen once. The receptor was isolated from a newborn girl in good health. Sequenced material: cord blood.

In DNA form, the CDR3 reads TGTGCCAGCAGATCTTCCGGGACTAGCTCCTACAATGAGCAGTTCTTC. Its protein is CASRSSGTSSYNEQFF. The J gene is TRBJ2-1, the V gene TRBV7-9, with 8 bases that match TRBD2. With 6 bases clipped from V and 0 bases from J, the junction kept 7 bases outside the gene matches. The CDR3 consists of 16 residues. Looked up from germline, CDR1 is SEHNR and CDR2 is FQNEAQ (reference sequence).